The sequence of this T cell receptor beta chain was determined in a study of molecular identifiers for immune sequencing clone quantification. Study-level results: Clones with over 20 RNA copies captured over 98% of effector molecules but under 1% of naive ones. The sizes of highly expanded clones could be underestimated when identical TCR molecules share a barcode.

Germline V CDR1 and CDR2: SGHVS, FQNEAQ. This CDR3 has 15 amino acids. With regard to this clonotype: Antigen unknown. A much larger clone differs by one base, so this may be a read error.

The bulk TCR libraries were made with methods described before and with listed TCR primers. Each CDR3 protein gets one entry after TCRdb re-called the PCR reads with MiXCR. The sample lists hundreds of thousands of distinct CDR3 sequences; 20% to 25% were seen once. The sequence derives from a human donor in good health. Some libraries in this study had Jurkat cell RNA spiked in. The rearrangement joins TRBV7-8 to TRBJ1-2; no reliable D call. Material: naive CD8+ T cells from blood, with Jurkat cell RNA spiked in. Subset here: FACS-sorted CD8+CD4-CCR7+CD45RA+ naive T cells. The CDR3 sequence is CASSLEGRTNYAYTF. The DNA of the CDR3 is TGTGCCAGCAGCTTAGAGGGCAGAACTAACTATGCCTACACCTTC.